The 2 T cell receptor beta chains given below trace back to one sample, sequenced in a study of radiation and T cells in renal cell carcinoma. Time point defined: blood 4 weeks post-SBRT, at nephrectomy. Treatment denoted: 15 Gy SBRT to primary tumor, nephrectomy 4 weeks later. TCRdb keeps only in-frame clones here, not all; method: immunoSEQ multiplex PCR. The sample lists 120,000 to 150,000 clones, less than 90% occurring once. This material consisted of blood, taken from a patient whose treatment included radiotherapy and nephrectomy. The receptor source for this set is a woman aged 50 to 65 with renal cell carcinoma.

The chain joins TRBV5-4 to TRBJ2-2, with D unresolved. Trimming removed 0 bases at V and 6 bases at J, with 9 bases between. Germline V CDR1 and CDR2: SGHNT, YYREEE (reference sequence). The CDR3 length is 14 residues. The CDR3 loop reads CASSLAVVAGELFF. The CDR3 region has the DNA TGTGCCAGCAGCTTGGCCGTGGTAGCCGGGGAGCTGTTTTTT.

The rearrangement uses TRBV25-1 and TRBJ1-2, with D possibly being TRBD1 (5 bases). The CDR3 spans 12 residues. CDR1 and CDR2 (germline): MGHDK, SYGVNS. V lost 10 bases and J lost 3, with 12 bases in between. CDR3 in DNA: TGTGCCACCCAACAGGTAGACTATGGCTACACCTTC. Its translation is CATQQVDYGYTF.